Presented here are 27 T cell receptor beta chains from one specimen sequenced in a study of cytomegalovirus exposure and HLA in healthy donors. PCR primers comprised 60 Vbeta and 13 Jbeta primers. This table comes from immunoSEQ multiplex PCR, and its TCRdb copy is limited to in-frame clones, with some not included. The table counts approximately 72,000 clones; less than 5.5% lies in the top ten. Sequenced material: PBMCs. The receptors were sampled from a woman aged 35 to 49 in good health and CMV-seropositive.

The V and J genes are TRBV7-3 and TRBJ2-1; weak D call: TRBD2 (5 bases). CDR3 length equals 16 residues. Germline loops: CDR1 SGHTA, CDR2 FQGTGA. Deletions cut 1 base from V and 15 bases from J, with 25 bases between. CDR3 DNA: TGTGCCAGCAGCTTAATGCCCTTGGAGGCGGACCCTACTGCGTTCTTC. It codes for CASSLMPLEADPTAFF.

The CDR3 region has the DNA TGCGCCAGCAGCCTGGATTTTGATTGGACAGGGCCAACTTTCTATGGCTACACCTTC. It yields the protein CASSLDFDWTGPTFYGYTF. This rearrangement joins TRBV4-3 to TRBJ1-2, with 8 bases lining up with TRBD1. V lost 4 bases, J lost 4 bases, and 20 bases stayed unmatched. The CDR3 runs 19 residues. Germline CDR1 and CDR2: LGHNA and YSLEER.

The rearrangement joins TRBV7-8 to TRBJ1-4; the match to TRBD1 covers 8 bases. CDR1 and CDR2 (germline): SGHVS, FQNEAQ. V lost 1 base and J lost 7; bases outside the gene matches: 11. The CDR3 length is 17 residues. The CDR3 DNA reads as TGTGCCAGCAGCTTAGATGTCAGGGGGCGGTTAAGTGAAAAACTGTTTTTT. Protein product: CASSLDVRGRLSEKLFF.

The V and J genes are TRBV2 and TRBJ1-1; possibly TRBD1 for D (5 bases). V shed 6 bases and J shed 11 bases, with 19 bases lying between them. The germline gives CDR1 SNHLY, CDR2 FYNNEI. The CDR3 has 13 residues. CDR3 loop: CASRSRDLGLAFF. CDR3 nucleotide sequence: TGTGCCAGCAGATCTAGGGACTTGGGACTGGCTTTCTTT.

The rearrangement uses TRBV5-1 and TRBJ1-2, with 8 positions matching TRBD1. With V trimmed by 0 bases and J by 0 bases, 4 bases remained unmatched. CDR3 length: 16 residues. The germline V gene encodes CDR1 SGHRS and CDR2 YFSETQ. The CDR3 DNA follows: TGCGCCAGCAGCTTGGCAGGGGGCGATTCTAACTATGGCTACACCTTC. Translation: CASSLAGGDSNYGYTF.

CDR3 residues: CASSPDRANYGYTF. The CDR3 DNA sequence: TGTGCCAGCAGCCCGGACAGAGCTAACTATGGCTACACCTTC. V usage is TRBV9 and J usage is TRBJ1-2; maybe TRBD1 (6 bases). V dropped 4 bases and J dropped 0 bases, with 10 bases sitting between them. CDR1 is SGDLS and CDR2 is YYNGEE in the germline V gene. The CDR3 sequence is 14 residues long.

The chain combines TRBV13 with TRBJ2-7; TRBD2 aligns across 7 bases. The CDR3 sequence is 16 residues long. The V segment lost 4 bases and the J segment 5 bases; nucleotides outside the gene matches: 14. CDR1 PRHDT and CDR2 FYEKMQ come from the germline V gene (reference sequence). The DNA of the CDR3 is TGTGCCAGCAGCTCCCCGTGGGGCAGCGGGACTGACGAGCAGTACTTC. It codes for CASSSPWGSGTDEQYF.

V usage is TRBV9 and J usage is TRBJ1-1; unclear D gene. Germline CDR1 reads SGDLS; CDR2 reads YYNGEE. V gave up 0 bases and J gave up 11 bases, with 11 bases separating them. This CDR3 is built from 12 residues. The CDR3 coding sequence is TGTGCCAGCAGCGTAGATAACGATCGGGCTTTCTTT. Translated, it gives CASSVDNDRAFF.

The chain combines TRBV5-1 with TRBJ2-3; TRBD2 is a possible D gene (7 bases). The length of the CDR3 is 16 residues. From germline, CDR1 is SGHRS and CDR2 YFSETQ. V shed 1 base and J shed 0 bases, with 12 bases lying between them. DNA of the CDR3: TGCGCCAGCAGCTTGTACGGGGGGCGAAGCACAGATACGCAGTATTTT. Translated, it gives CASSLYGGRSTDTQYF.

The J gene is TRBJ2-1, the V gene TRBV21-1; no check of the table's D call, TRBD1, against the DNA was made. TRBV21-1 is a pseudogene. The CDR3 length is 14 residues. The CDR3 bases are TGTGCCAGCAGCCGGGACACCGCTTCCAATGAGCAGTTCTTC. Protein product: CASSRDTASNEQFF.

The chain has TRBV10-1 and TRBJ2-3; 15 positions agree with TRBD2. Trimming cost V 4 bases and J 3 bases; bases outside gene matches: 8. This CDR3 comprises 18 residues. Germline V gene lookup returns CDR1 WNHNN and CDR2 SYGVQD (reference sequence). Here the CDR3 reads CASSAGLAGGIGTDTQYF. The CDR3 DNA reads TGCGCCAGCAGTGCGGGACTAGCGGGAGGAATCGGAACAGATACGCAGTATTTT.

CDR3 sequence (DNA): TGTGCCAGCAGCCCCATGCCGGGAGGGCCGGGGGAGCAGTACTTC. Translated: CASSPMPGGPGEQYF. V is TRBV16 and J is TRBJ2-7, with 8 positions matching TRBD2. The trim removed 4 bases at V and 7 bases at J, leaving 12 bases unmatched. This CDR3 region has 15 residues. CDR1 and CDR2 from the germline V gene are KGHSY and FQNENV.

The J gene is TRBJ2-3, the V gene TRBV10-3, with TRBD2 matching 12 bases. The CDR3 sequence is 15 residues long. J lost 4 bases, V lost 6 bases, and 5 bases had no gene match. Germline V lookup: CDR1 ENHRY, CDR2 SYGVKD. The CDR3 sequence is CAIRMTSGGSDTQYF. CDR3 nucleotides: TGTGCCATCAGGATGACTAGCGGGGGATCAGATACGCAGTATTTT.

To note about this clone: The junction departs from the called germline gene at one end, perhaps through a read error. V usage is TRBV18 and J usage is TRBJ2-7; 9 bases fit TRBD2. The CDR3 is made up of 16 amino acids. Germline CDR1 and CDR2: KGHSH and LQKENI. The CDR3 spells CASSPPRLAEGWEQYF. The CDR3 DNA reads as TGTGCCAGCTCGCCACCAAGACTAGCGGAGGGTTGGGAGCAGTACTTC.

The V gene is TRBV2, the J gene TRBJ1-1; D is ambiguous. CDR3 length equals 13 residues. Germline V lookup: CDR1 SNHLY, CDR2 FYNNEI. Trimming removed 7 bases at V and 2 bases at J, with 11 bases between. The CDR3 here is CASMEEGNTEAFF. In nucleotides, the CDR3 is TGTGCCAGCATGGAGGAGGGAAACACTGAAGCTTTCTTT.

The chain couples TRBV15 to TRBJ1-4; possibly TRBD1 for D (5 bases). Trimming stripped 5 bases from V and 4 bases from J, with 20 bases between. Germline V gene lookup returns CDR1 LNHNV and CDR2 YYDKDF (reference sequence). The CDR3 loop spans 17 amino acids. The CDR3 DNA reads TGTGCCACCAGCGACGACCGCCACCAGGGATTTAATGAAAAACTGTTTTTT. Residues: CATSDDRHQGFNEKLFF.

Note on this clone: One end of the junction does not line up with germline, which may come from a read error. The chain joins TRBV5-1 to TRBJ2-1; the match to TRBD1 covers 8 bases. The CDR3 totals 14 residues. From germline, CDR1 is SGHRS and CDR2 YFSETQ. The CDR3 DNA is TGCACCAGCTCGGGACAGGCCTCCTACAATGAGCAGTTCTTC. It yields the protein CTSSGQASYNEQFF.

J is TRBJ2-3 and V is TRBV10-3, with D unresolved. The germline CDR1 and CDR2 sequences are ENHRY and SYGVKD. The germline V and J ends were trimmed by 0 bases and 4 bases, with 8 bases remaining between them. This CDR3 comprises 14 residues. The CDR3 spells CAISESILSDTQYF. CDR3 sequence (DNA): TGTGCCATCAGTGAGTCTATTCTCTCAGATACGCAGTATTTT.

As for this clone: The identical CDR3 is also encoded by other nucleotide sequences in the sample. This chain connects TRBV6-5 to TRBJ1-1; no clear D gene. Between the trimmed V and J ends, which lost 6 bases and 1 base, there was a span of 6 bases. The CDR3 runs 12 residues. Germline V lookup: CDR1 MNHEY, CDR2 SVGAGI. The CDR3 region is CASSRGNTEAFF. The CDR3 region has the DNA TGTGCCAGCAGCCGGGGGAACACTGAAGCTTTCTTT.

About this clone: This CDR3 fails to terminate in the conserved phenylalanine or tryptophan, so it likely reflects a read error. In nucleotides, the CDR3 is TGTGCCAGCATCCCCACGGGGGCGGCTAGCGGTCGCCAGACCGGGGAGCTGTTTCTT. Translating gives CASIPTGAASGRQTGELFL. The rearrangement joins TRBV11-2 to TRBJ2-2, with D possibly matching TRBD2 (7 bases). V lost 7 bases, J lost 5 bases, and 29 bases lay in between. The germline V gene encodes CDR1 SGHAT and CDR2 FQNNGV. The CDR3 runs 19 residues.

The V gene is TRBV29-1, the J gene TRBJ2-5; no clear D. The CDR3 length is 14 residues. Germline V gene lookup returns CDR1 SQVTM and CDR2 ANQGSEA. Trimming cost V 3 bases and J 4 bases, with 15 bases left between them. CDR3 DNA sequence: TGCAGCGTTGACGTAGCTGTTGGTGGAGAGACCCAGTACTTC. Its protein product is CSVDVAVGGETQYF.

V gene TRBV5-4 combines with J gene TRBJ2-3; possible D gene TRBD1, 6 bases. The CDR3 has 15 residues. With 3 bases removed from V and 3 bases from J, the gap between germline ends came to 14 bases. The germline V gene has CDR1 SGHNT and CDR2 YYREEE (reference sequence). DNA for the CDR3: TGTGCCAGCAGCTCAAGGACCCAGGGGACAGATACGCAGTATTTT. It encodes CASSSRTQGTDTQYF. Filled out from reference TRBV5-4 and TRBJ2-3, the complete variable domain reads ETGVTQSPTHLIKTRGQQVTLRCSSQSGHNTVSWYQQALGQGPQFIFQYYREEENGRGNFPPRFSGLQFPNYSSELNVNALELDDSALYLCASSSRTQGTDTQYFGPGTRLTVL.

The chain couples TRBV27 to TRBJ1-1; 8 bases fit TRBD1. CDR3 length: 15 residues. Trimming took 5 bases from V and 0 from J; bases not matched to a gene: 5. CDR1 and CDR2 (germline): MNHEY, SMNVEV (reference sequence). CDR3 amino acids: CASSDRGIMNTEAFF. CDR3 DNA sequence: TGTGCCAGCAGTGACAGGGGAATTATGAACACTGAAGCTTTCTTT.

This chain uses TRBV6-6 with TRBJ1-1, with D maybe TRBD1 (6 bases). The length of the CDR3 is 16 residues. CDR1 is MNHNY, CDR2 SVGAGI, per germline (reference sequence). V was shortened by 6 bases and J by 2 bases, with 19 bases between the two germline ends. Here the CDR3 reads CASSQGGGRGNTEAFF. CDR3 in DNA: TGTGCCAGCAGCCAAGGGGGTGGAAGGGGTAACACTGAAGCTTTCTTT.

The J gene is TRBJ2-1, the V gene TRBV4-2, with D hard to call. The CDR3 sequence is 16 residues long. V was pared by 0 bases and J by 3 bases, with 12 bases between. Germline lookup yields CDR1 LGHNA and CDR2 YNFKEQ. The CDR3 reads CASSQEPGRHYNEQFF. For the CDR3, the DNA is TGTGCCAGCAGCCAAGAACCCGGCAGGCACTACAATGAGCAGTTCTTC.

This chain links TRBV29-1 with TRBJ2-5; 8 bases match TRBD2. J gave up 6 bases and V 4 bases, and 4 bases lay outside the gene matches. Germline V gene lookup returns CDR1 SQVTM and CDR2 ANQGSEA. The CDR3 loop spans 12 amino acids. In nucleotides, the CDR3 is TGCAGCGTTGCGGGGGGGCTAAAGACCCAGTACTTC. Its translation: CSVAGGLKTQYF.

This chain joins TRBV7-3 and TRBJ2-3; 9 positions match TRBD2. This CDR3 spans 14 amino acids. V lost 5 bases and J lost 6; bases outside the gene matches: 6. The germline V gene has CDR1 SGHTA and CDR2 FQGTGA. For the CDR3, the DNA is TGTGCCAGCAGCGGAGCGGGAGGAGGGGATACGCAGTATTTT. This codes for CASSGAGGGDTQYF.